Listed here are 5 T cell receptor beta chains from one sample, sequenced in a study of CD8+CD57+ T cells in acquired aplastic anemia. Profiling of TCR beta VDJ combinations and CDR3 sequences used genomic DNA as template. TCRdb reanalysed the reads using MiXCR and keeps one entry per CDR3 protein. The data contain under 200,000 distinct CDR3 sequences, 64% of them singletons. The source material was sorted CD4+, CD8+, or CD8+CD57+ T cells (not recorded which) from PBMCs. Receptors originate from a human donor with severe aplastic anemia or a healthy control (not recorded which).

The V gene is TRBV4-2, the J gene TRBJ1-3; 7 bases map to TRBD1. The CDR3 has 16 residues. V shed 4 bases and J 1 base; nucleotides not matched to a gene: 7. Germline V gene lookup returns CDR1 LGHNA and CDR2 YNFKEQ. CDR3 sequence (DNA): TGTGCCAGCAGCCGGAGGGACAGTGATTCTGGAAACACCATATATTTT. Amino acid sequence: CASSRRDSDSGNTIYF.

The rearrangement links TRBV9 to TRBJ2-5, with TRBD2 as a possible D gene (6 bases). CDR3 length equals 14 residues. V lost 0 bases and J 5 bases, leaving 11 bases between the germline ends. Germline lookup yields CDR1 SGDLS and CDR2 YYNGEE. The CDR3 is CASSVGPGGETQYF. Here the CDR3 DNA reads TGTGCCAGCAGCGTAGGACCAGGAGGGGAGACCCAGTACTTC.

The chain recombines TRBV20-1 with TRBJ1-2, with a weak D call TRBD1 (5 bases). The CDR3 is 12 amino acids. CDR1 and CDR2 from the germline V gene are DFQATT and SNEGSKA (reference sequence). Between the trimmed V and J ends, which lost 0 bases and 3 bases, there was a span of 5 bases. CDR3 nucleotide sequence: TGCAGTGCTAGAGACAGGGACTATGGCTACACCTTC. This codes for CSARDRDYGYTF.

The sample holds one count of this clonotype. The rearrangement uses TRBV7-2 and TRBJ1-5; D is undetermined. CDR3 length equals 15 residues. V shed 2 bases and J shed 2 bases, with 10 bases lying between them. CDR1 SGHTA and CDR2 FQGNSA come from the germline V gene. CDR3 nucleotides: TGTGCCAGCAGCTTAACGGGAGTAGGCAATCAGCCCCAGCATTTT. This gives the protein CASSLTGVGNQPQHF.

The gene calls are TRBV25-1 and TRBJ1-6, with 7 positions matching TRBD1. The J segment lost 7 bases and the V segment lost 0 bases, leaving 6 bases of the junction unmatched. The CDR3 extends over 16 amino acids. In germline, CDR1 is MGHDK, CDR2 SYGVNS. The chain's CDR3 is CASSEYFGTANSPLHF. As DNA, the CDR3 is TGTGCCAGCAGTGAATATTTCGGGACAGCGAATTCACCCCTCCACTTT.